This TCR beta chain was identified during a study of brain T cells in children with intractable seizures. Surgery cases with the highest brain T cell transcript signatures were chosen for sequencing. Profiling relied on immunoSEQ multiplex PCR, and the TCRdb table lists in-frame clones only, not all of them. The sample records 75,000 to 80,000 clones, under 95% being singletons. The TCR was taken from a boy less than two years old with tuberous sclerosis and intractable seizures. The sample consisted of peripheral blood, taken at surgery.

The CDR3: CASSQDGREYGGELFF. CDR3 coding DNA: TGTGCCAGCAGCCAAGACGGCAGGGAATACGGCGGGGAGCTGTTTTTT. V usage is TRBV4-2 and J usage is TRBJ2-2, with D possibly matching TRBD1 (5 bases). The CDR3 length is 16 residues. Germline V gene sequence: CDR1 LGHNA, CDR2 YNFKEQ. V lost 0 bases and J lost 7, with 15 bases in between.